The sequence of this T cell receptor beta chain was determined in a study of blood T cells in healthy people across ages (dated by TCRdb to between 2015 and 2016). About the full investigation: In model experiments, template switching captured roughly one uniquely barcoded TCR beta cDNA molecule for every two T cells. To track age-related changes in TCR beta repertoire diversity, the study relied on deep sequencing normalized with unique cDNA molecular identifiers. Two additional independent replicas of 1 million unique cDNA reads from the same blood draw were analyzed for two donors (one aged 18 to 30 and one aged 80 or older). To avoid experimental bias, donors of different ages were spread randomly across the sequencing lanes. Four age groups were formed from the donors: young (average approximately 16 years), middle-aged (approximately 41), aged (about 68) and long-lived (approximately 80). Results and caveats for the whole study, not just this receptor: Because donor CMV infection status was unknown, age-related changes in expanded clonotypes were potentially confounded. As age increased, observed TCR beta diversity per million T cells dropped in a roughly linear way, and a significant reduction was already evident by age 40. Because profiling used bulk unsorted PBMCs, naive and antigen-experienced compartments could not be compared conclusively. Estimates of total diversity from one million sequenced T cells were regarded as lower bounds and underestimates. Compared with the aged group, more naive CD4+ T cells, fewer expanded clones and increased TCR diversity were shown by the long-lived group, suggesting age selection. The percentage of naive T cells measured by flow cytometry correlated strongly with observed TCR beta diversity.

V gives up 0 bases and J gives up 1 base, and the segment between their germline ends measures 8 bases. For CDR1 and CDR2, the germline V gene lists SGHTA and FQGTGA. Including the terminal cysteine and phenylalanine, the CDR3 comprises 15 residues. CDR3 DNA is the only sequence kept; it has 45 bases, read in frame from the first base. Library construction relied on 5' RACE. Sequencing relied on an Illumina HiSeq 2500. The second PCR ran for about 6 to 12 cycles and used a J-beta primer mix along with a sample-barcoded 5' primer. Each TCR beta cDNA molecule received a unique molecular identifier from a template-switch 5' adaptor carrying 12 random nucleotides. Each sample yielded at least 2.5 million CDR3-containing paired-end reads. First-strand cDNA was synthesized from all RNA with the Mint cDNA synthesis kit, primed by a TRBC-specific oligonucleotide. Following uracil-DNA glycosylase treatment, a first 18-cycle PCR with universal primers M1SS and BC2_uni_R was performed on all cDNA. From the authors' description of their analysis: For normalization, 1 million high-quality reads, each with a distinct molecular identifier, were randomly selected from each sample. Instead of being binned into consensus sequences, reads with shared molecular identifiers were discarded. MiTCR, set to a Q25 quality threshold and the strictest error-elimination algorithm, was used for CDR3 identification, clonotype clustering and error correction. A nonparametric unseen species model with Euler transformation was used to estimate a lower bound on total TCR beta diversity. TCRdb reran the public reads through fastp at Q25 and MiXCR, keeping productive beta chains. A single entry per CDR3 protein holds the most common genes and DNA from its merged rows. Here the V and J calls rest on TCRdb's processing, not on the authors' analysis. Recorded for this sample are 1.5 million to 1.9 million distinct CDR3 sequences; approximately 39% of them occurred a single time. Of the sample, 4% falls within the top ten clones.

Donors were around 37 systemically healthy Caucasian individuals from Russia aged 6 to 90 years. Approximately 11 milliliters of peripheral blood were drawn from each donor into EDTA-treated Vacutainer tubes. PBMCs were isolated by Ficoll-Paque density-gradient centrifugation, with at least 6.5 million obtained per sample. Total RNA, at least 6 micrograms per sample, was extracted from PBMCs with Trizol reagent. Naive CD45RAhigh/CD27high T cell percentages were measured by flow cytometry on a PBMC aliquot from every donor. There are many counts of this clonotype. The antigen this receptor binds is unknown. Base-call qualities are not available, and no considerably larger clone is one nucleotide away.

Sequences were obtained from blood. This TCR derives from a woman younger than 30 in good health. The V gene is TRBV7-3 and the J gene is TRBJ2-3; too little of a D gene remains to name it. CDR3 sequence: CASSLTGSGTDTQYF. The nucleotide sequence is TGTGCCAGCAGCTTAACGGGAAGCGGCACAGATACGCAGTATTTT.